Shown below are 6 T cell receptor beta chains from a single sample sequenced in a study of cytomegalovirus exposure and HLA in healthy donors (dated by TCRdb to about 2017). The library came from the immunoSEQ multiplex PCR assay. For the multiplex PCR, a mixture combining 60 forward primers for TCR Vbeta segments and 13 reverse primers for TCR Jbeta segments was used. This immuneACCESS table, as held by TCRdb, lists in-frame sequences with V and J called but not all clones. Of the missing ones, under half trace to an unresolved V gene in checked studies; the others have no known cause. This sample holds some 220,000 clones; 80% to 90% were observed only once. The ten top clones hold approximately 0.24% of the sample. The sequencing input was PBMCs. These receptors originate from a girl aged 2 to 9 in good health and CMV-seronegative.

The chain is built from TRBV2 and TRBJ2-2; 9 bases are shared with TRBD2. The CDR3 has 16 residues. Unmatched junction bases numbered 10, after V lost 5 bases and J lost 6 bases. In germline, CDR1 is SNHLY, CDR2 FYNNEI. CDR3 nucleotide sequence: TGTGCCAGCAGTTCCCAAAGCGGGAGGATCGCCGGGGAGCTGTTTTTT. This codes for CASSSQSGRIAGELFF.

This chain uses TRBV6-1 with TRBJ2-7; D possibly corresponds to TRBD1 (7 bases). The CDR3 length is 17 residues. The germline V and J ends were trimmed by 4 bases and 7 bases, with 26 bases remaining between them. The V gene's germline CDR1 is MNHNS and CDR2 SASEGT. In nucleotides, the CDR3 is TGTGCCAGCAGTGGACTAGACCTGGGACCCAGGACAGGAGAGCAGTACTTC. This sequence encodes CASSGLDLGPRTGEQYF.

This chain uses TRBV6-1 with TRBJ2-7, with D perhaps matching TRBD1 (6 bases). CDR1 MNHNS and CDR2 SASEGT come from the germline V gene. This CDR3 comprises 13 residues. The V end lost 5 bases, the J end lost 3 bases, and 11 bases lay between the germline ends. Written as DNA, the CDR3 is TGTGCCAGCAGTAGGCAGGGGTTCTACGAGCAGTACTTC. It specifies CASSRQGFYEQYF.

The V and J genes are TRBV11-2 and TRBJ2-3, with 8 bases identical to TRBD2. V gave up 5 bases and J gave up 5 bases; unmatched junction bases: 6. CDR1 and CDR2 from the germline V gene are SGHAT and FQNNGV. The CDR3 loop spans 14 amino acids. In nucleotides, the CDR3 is TGTGCCAGCAGCACCGGGGGGGCGAAAGATACGCAGTATTTT. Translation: CASSTGGAKDTQYF.

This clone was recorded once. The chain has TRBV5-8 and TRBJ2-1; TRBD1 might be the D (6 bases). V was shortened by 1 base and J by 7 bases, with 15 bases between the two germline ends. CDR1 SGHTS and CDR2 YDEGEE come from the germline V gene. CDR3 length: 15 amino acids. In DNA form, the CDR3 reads TGTGCCAGCAGCTTGTTCTCGTACCAGGGGAATGAGCAGTTCTTC. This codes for CASSLFSYQGNEQFF.

The CDR3 nucleotides read TGTGCCAGCAGTCTACAACCGAGCGGTAGCTCCTACAATGAGCAGTTCTTC. Translated: CASSLQPSGSSYNEQFF. The rearrangement links TRBV6-4 to TRBJ2-1; a possible D gene is TRBD2 (5 bases). This CDR3 has 17 residues. Germline loops: CDR1 MRHNA, CDR2 SNTAGT. V gave up 5 bases and J gave up 0 bases, with 17 bases separating them.